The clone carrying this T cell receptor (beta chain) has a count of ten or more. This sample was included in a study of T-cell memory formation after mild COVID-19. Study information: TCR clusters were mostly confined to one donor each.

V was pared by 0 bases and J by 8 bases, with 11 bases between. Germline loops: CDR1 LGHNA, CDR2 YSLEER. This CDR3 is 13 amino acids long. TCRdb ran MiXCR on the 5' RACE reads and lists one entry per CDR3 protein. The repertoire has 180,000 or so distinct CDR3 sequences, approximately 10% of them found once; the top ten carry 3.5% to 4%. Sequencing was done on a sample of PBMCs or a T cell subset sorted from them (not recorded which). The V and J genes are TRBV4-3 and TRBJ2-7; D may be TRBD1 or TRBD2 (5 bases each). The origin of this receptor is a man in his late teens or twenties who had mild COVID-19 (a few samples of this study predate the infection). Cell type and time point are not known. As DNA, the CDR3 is TGCGCCAGCAGCCAAGATTTGGGGGTGAAGCAGTACTTC. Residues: CASSQDLGVKQYF.